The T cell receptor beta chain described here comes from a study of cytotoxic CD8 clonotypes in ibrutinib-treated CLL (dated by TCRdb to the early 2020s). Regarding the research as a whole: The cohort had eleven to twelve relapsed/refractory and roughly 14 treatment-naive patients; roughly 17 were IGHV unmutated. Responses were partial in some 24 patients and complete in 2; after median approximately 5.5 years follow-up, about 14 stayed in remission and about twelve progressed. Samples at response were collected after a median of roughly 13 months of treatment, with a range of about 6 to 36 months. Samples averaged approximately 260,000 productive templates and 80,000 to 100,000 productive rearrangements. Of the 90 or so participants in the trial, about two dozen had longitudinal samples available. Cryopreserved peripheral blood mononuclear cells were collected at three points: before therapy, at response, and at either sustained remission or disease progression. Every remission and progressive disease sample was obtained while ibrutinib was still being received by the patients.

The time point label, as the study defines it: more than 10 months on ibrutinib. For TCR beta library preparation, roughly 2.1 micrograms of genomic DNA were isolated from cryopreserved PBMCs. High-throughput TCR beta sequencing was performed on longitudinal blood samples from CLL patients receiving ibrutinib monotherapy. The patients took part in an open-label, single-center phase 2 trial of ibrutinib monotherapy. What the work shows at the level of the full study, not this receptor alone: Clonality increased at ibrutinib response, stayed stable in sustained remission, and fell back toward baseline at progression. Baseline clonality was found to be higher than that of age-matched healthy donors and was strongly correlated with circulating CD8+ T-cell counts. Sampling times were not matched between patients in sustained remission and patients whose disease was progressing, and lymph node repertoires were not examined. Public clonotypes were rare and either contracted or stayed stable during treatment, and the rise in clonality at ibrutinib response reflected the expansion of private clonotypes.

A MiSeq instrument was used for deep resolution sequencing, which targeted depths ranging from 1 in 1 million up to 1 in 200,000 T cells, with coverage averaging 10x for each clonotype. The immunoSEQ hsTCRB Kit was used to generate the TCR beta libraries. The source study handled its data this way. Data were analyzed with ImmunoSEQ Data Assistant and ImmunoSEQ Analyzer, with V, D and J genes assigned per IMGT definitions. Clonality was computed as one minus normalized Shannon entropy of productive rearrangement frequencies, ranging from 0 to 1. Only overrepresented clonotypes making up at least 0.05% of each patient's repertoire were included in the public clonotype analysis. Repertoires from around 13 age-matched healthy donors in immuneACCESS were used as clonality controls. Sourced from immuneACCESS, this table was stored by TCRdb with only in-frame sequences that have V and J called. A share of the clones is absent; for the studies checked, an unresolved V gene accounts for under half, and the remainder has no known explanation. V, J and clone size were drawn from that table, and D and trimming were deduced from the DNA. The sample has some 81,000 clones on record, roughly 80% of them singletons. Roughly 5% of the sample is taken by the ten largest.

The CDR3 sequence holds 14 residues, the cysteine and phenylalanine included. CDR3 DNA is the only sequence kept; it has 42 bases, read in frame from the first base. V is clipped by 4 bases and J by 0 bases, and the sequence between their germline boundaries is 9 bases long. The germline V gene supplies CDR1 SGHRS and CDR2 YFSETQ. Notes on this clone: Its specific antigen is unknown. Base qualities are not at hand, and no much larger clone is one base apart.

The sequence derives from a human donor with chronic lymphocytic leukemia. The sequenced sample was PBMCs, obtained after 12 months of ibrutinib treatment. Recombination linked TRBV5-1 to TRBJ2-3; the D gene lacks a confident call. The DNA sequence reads TGCGCCAGCAGCACCTCGCCTAGCACAGATACGCAGTATTTT. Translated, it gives CASSTSPSTDTQYF. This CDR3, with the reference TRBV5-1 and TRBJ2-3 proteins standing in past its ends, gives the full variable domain KAGVTQTPRYLIKTRGQQVTLSCSPISGHRSVSWYQQTPGQGLQFLFEYFSETQRNKGNFPGRFSGRQFSNSRSEMNVSTLELGDSALYLCASSTSPSTDTQYFGPGTRLTVL.